Presented here are 27 T cell receptor beta chains from one specimen sequenced in a study of identifying expanded T cells in peripheral blood. The repertoire was sequenced with immunoSEQ multiplex PCR; TCRdb's copy has only in-frame clones and lacks some. Of approximately 92,000 clones detected, roughly 85% appear once; the ten largest clones hold roughly 4.1%. Material for sequencing was blood. Receptors originate from a person aged 18-70 years in good health.

CDR3 sequence: CAISEGPYTQYF. As DNA, the CDR3 is TGTGCCATCAGTGAAGGTCCGTATACGCAGTATTTT. The gene calls are TRBV10-3 and TRBJ2-3; D ambiguous. Germline V gene sequence: CDR1 ENHRY, CDR2 SYGVKD. Deletions cut 3 bases from V and 7 bases from J, with 8 bases between. CDR3 length equals 12 residues.

The chain employs TRBV6-5 and TRBJ1-1; D is unclear. Trimming pared 0 bases from V and 1 base from J, leaving 9 bases between. The germline gives CDR1 MNHEY, CDR2 SVGAGI. This CDR3 region has 15 residues. As DNA, the CDR3 is TGTGCCAGCAGTTACTCTGGGGAGGGGAACACTGAAGCTTTCTTT. The encoded protein is CASSYSGEGNTEAFF.

V and J are TRBV7-2 and TRBJ2-2; 8 nucleotides match TRBD2. The trim removed 4 bases at V and 0 bases at J, leaving 7 bases unmatched. Germline V gives CDR1 SGHTA, CDR2 FQGNSA. This CDR3 region has 17 residues. The CDR3 spells CASSSGSGTANTGELFF. The CDR3 DNA reads TGTGCCAGCAGCTCCGGTAGCGGGACGGCGAACACCGGGGAGCTGTTTTTT. Full variable domain (missing parts from reference TRBV7-2 and TRBJ2-2): GAGVSQSPSNKVTEKGKDVELRCDPISGHTALYWYRQSLGQGLEFLIYFQGNSAPDKSGLPSDRFSAERTGGSVSTLTIQRTQQEDSAVYLCASSSGSGTANTGELFFGEGSRLTVL.

This chain uses TRBV9 with TRBJ2-3; D remains ambiguous. In germline, CDR1 is SGDLS, CDR2 YYNGEE. The CDR3 is 16 residues long. Trimming took off 2 bases at V and 2 bases at J, with 15 bases between the two ends. CDR3 DNA: TGTGCCAGCAGCGTCCTGCAGGCGGCTAACACAGATACGCAGTATTTT. This sequence encodes CASSVLQAANTDTQYF.

The chain carries TRBV7-6 and TRBJ2-1; 13 bases agree with TRBD2. This CDR3 region has 15 residues. In germline, CDR1 is SGHVS, CDR2 FNYEAQ. V was pared by 5 bases and J by 8 bases, with 6 bases of the junction left unmatched. This chain's CDR3 is CASSPTSGGAHEQFF. The CDR3 coding sequence is TGTGCCAGCAGCCCAACTAGCGGGGGGGCCCATGAGCAGTTCTTC.

The chain recombines TRBV7-2 with TRBJ1-6; maybe TRBD1 (5 bases). Germline V lookup: CDR1 SGHTA, CDR2 FQGNSA. This CDR3 is built from 15 residues. V was cut by 1 base and J by 5 bases, with 9 bases left in between. The CDR3 DNA sequence: TGTGCCAGCAGCTTAGGGGGACTGAATAATTCACCCCTCCACTTT. It translates to CASSLGGLNNSPLHF.

This clone was observed once. V gene TRBV7-2 combines with J gene TRBJ2-7, with TRBD2 as a possible D gene (5 bases). Germline loops: CDR1 SGHTA, CDR2 FQGNSA. The CDR3 is 14 residues long. Trimming pared 1 base from V and 5 bases from J, leaving 12 bases between. The CDR3 DNA reads as TGTGCCAGCAGCTTAGACGGGGATTACCACGAGCAGTACTTC. Its translation: CASSLDGDYHEQYF.

The chain carries TRBV27 and TRBJ1-2, with D perhaps matching TRBD1 (6 bases). The germline V and J ends were trimmed by 2 bases and 7 bases, with 11 bases remaining between them. CDR1 is MNHEY, CDR2 SMNVEV, per germline (reference sequence). This CDR3 is built from 13 residues. The CDR3 DNA sequence: TGTGCCAGCAGTTTAAACAGGGTCGGTGGCTACACCTTC. This gives the protein CASSLNRVGGYTF.

This clone was detected once. The V call is TRBV16, the J call TRBJ1-2; D unresolved. The germline CDR1 and CDR2 sequences are KGHSY and FQNENV. V was pared by 2 bases and J by 2 bases, with 18 bases between. CDR3 length: 17 amino acids. CDR3 DNA: TGTGCCAGCAGCCAAGTTATAAGCGTGGGCGGAAACTATGGCTACACCTTC. Translating gives CASSQVISVGGNYGYTF. Combining the CDR3 with reference TRBV16 and TRBJ1-2 gives the whole variable domain GEEVAQTPKHLVRGEGQKAKLYCAPIKGHSYVFWYQQVLKNEFKFLISFQNENVFDETGMPKERFSAKCLPNSPCSLEIQATKLEDSAVYFCASSQVISVGGNYGYTFGSGTRLTVV.

The chain has TRBV7-9 and TRBJ2-7; unclear D gene. The CDR3 loop spans 17 amino acids. The germline CDR1 and CDR2 sequences are SEHNR and FQNEAQ (reference sequence). Deletions cut 2 bases from V and 0 bases from J, with 17 bases between. CDR3 sequence (DNA): TGTGCCAGCAGCTTATTGGGGTCTAGGGCGAGCTCCTACGAGCAGTACTTC. Protein product: CASSLLGSRASSYEQYF.

J is TRBJ1-2 and V is TRBV5-5, with D unresolved. The germline V and J ends were trimmed by 1 base and 8 bases, with 15 bases remaining between them. The CDR3 length is 14 residues. The V gene's germline CDR1 is SGHKS and CDR2 YYEKEE (reference sequence). The CDR3 loop is CASSLLQAAEGYTF. The CDR3 nucleotides are TGTGCCAGCAGCTTGCTCCAGGCGGCGGAAGGCTACACCTTC.

The chain recombines TRBV7-9 with TRBJ1-3; D is possibly TRBD1 (6 bases). The V gene lost 5 bases and the J gene lost 7 bases, with 12 bases spanning the gap. Germline values: CDR1 SEHNR, CDR2 FQNEAQ (reference sequence). The CDR3 consists of 13 residues. The CDR3 loop is CASSLGQWNTIYF. The CDR3 DNA follows: TGTGCCAGCAGCCTTGGACAGTGGAACACCATATATTTT.

This chain joins TRBV18 and TRBJ2-7; D is possibly TRBD2 (6 bases). Germline-derived CDR1 and CDR2 are KGHSH and LQKENI. The CDR3 contains 15 residues. The V gene lost 3 bases and the J gene lost 0 bases, with 12 bases spanning the gap. DNA of the CDR3: TGTGCCAGCTCACCGGCAGCCGGGGGCTCCTACGAGCAGTACTTC. It codes for CASSPAAGGSYEQYF.

The rearrangement uses TRBV11-2 and TRBJ2-7; 7 bases fit TRBD1. Germline V lookup: CDR1 SGHAT, CDR2 FQNNGV. This CDR3 contains 15 residues. V was clipped by 4 bases and J by 0 bases; unmatched bases: 6. CDR3 DNA sequence: TGTGCCAGCAGCTCGTGGACAGGTATCTCCTACGAGCAGTACTTC. The encoded protein is CASSSWTGISYEQYF. The full variable domain, completed using reference TRBV11-2 and TRBJ2-7, is EAGVAQSPRYKIIEKRQSVAFWCNPISGHATLYWYQQILGQGPKLLIQFQNNGVVDDSQLPKDRFSAERLKGVDSTLKIQPAKLEDSAVYLCASSSWTGISYEQYFGPGTRLTVT.

This clone was detected only once. The gene calls are TRBV7-9 and TRBJ2-5; D is unclear. In germline, CDR1 is SEHNR, CDR2 FQNEAQ (reference sequence). This CDR3 has 12 amino acids. Trimming cost V 7 bases and J 5 bases, with 11 bases left between them. DNA for the CDR3: TGTGCCAGCAACACGCGCAGGGAGACCCAGTACTTC. Its protein product is CASNTRRETQYF.

This clone was observed a handful of times. The chain uses TRBV11-2 and TRBJ1-1; TRBD1 might be the D (6 bases). V lost 7 bases to trimming and J lost 0 bases, with 24 bases between them. The CDR3 extends over 18 amino acids. Per the germline V gene, CDR1 is SGHAT and CDR2 is FQNNGV. The CDR3 nucleotides are TGTGCCAGCACCATTGACAGGACCGCTCAAGGAATGAACACTGAAGCTTTCTTT. Translation gives CASTIDRTAQGMNTEAFF. The full variable domain, its missing parts supplied by reference TRBV11-2 and TRBJ1-1, is EAGVAQSPRYKIIEKRQSVAFWCNPISGHATLYWYQQILGQGPKLLIQFQNNGVVDDSQLPKDRFSAERLKGVDSTLKIQPAKLEDSAVYLCASTIDRTAQGMNTEAFFGQGTRLTVV.

J is TRBJ1-5 and V is TRBV10-1; D gene ambiguous. The germline V gene has CDR1 WNHNN and CDR2 SYGVQD (reference sequence). V was clipped by 3 bases and J by 7 bases, with 7 bases between them. This CDR3 region has 12 residues. CDR3 sequence: CASSDGLQPQHF. The DNA for the CDR3 is TGCGCCAGCAGTGACGGACTCCAGCCCCAGCATTTT.

The chain carries TRBV27 and TRBJ1-2; no definite D call. Trimming shortened V by 4 bases and J by 1 base, and 7 bases separated the two germline ends. This CDR3 has 13 amino acids. Germline lookup yields CDR1 MNHEY and CDR2 SMNVEV (reference sequence). The CDR3 DNA reads TGTGCCAGCAGTTCGACATATAACTATGGCTACACCTTC. Residues: CASSSTYNYGYTF.

The chain combines TRBV6-5 with TRBJ1-2, with D hard to call. CDR3 size: 16 residues. The V gene lost 0 bases and the J gene lost 4 bases, with 15 bases spanning the gap. CDR1 and CDR2 from the germline V gene are MNHEY and SVGAGI. The CDR3 DNA is TGTGCCAGCAGTTACTCGAGGCAAGAATTAGGCTATGGCTACACCTTC. Amino acid sequence: CASSYSRQELGYGYTF.

The V gene is TRBV6-5, the J gene TRBJ2-2; D is unresolved. Trimming stripped 2 bases from V and 3 bases from J, with 4 bases between. This CDR3 has 13 amino acids. The germline V gene has CDR1 MNHEY and CDR2 SVGAGI. The CDR3 is CASSYRDTGELFF. The CDR3 bases are TGTGCCAGCAGTTACAGGGACACCGGGGAGCTGTTTTTT.

The rearrangement links TRBV5-1 to TRBJ2-5; either TRBD1 or TRBD2 may supply D (5 bases each). CDR3 length: 13 residues. With 7 bases removed from V and 2 bases from J, the gap between germline ends came to 12 bases. Germline V lookup: CDR1 SGHRS, CDR2 YFSETQ. CDR3: CASRPGSQETQYF. For the CDR3, the DNA is TGCGCCAGCCGTCCAGGGAGTCAAGAGACCCAGTACTTC.

The rearrangement links TRBV2 to TRBJ2-5, with 7 bases lining up with TRBD1. J lost 2 bases, V lost 6 bases, and 6 bases had no gene match. Germline CDR1 reads SNHLY; CDR2 reads FYNNEI. CDR3 length equals 14 residues. The CDR3 here is CASRRGQTQETQYF. The CDR3 DNA is TGTGCCAGCAGAAGGGGACAGACACAAGAGACCCAGTACTTC.

The chain employs TRBV7-2 and TRBJ1-5; 8 bases are shared with TRBD1. Per germline, CDR1 SGHTA and CDR2 FQGNSA. The CDR3 length is 15 residues. The ends lost 5 bases at V and 4 bases at J; junction bases unmatched: 7. CDR3 bases: TGTGCCAGCAGCAGCGGGACAGGAGAAAATCAGCCCCAGCATTTT. This codes for CASSSGTGENQPQHF.

This rearrangement joins TRBV9 to TRBJ2-1, with TRBD2 matching over 7 bases. The CDR3 has 17 residues. Trimming removed 4 bases from V and 5 bases from J; junction bases left unmatched: 15. Germline lookup yields CDR1 SGDLS and CDR2 YYNGEE. CDR3 DNA sequence: TGTGCCAGCAGCCCTCGGGCGGGGGAGTCCCGGGACAATGAGCAGTTCTTC. It encodes CASSPRAGESRDNEQFF.

This clone was seen once. The V gene is TRBV30, the J gene TRBJ1-2, with unresolved D. The CDR3 is 14 amino acids. Germline assignment: CDR1 GTSNPN and CDR2 SVGIG (reference sequence). With 0 bases removed from V and 13 bases from J, the gap between germline ends came to 21 bases. CDR3 residues: CAWSVPGPQHWGTF. DNA for the CDR3: TGTGCCTGGAGTGTGCCCGGCCCACAGCATTGGGGCACCTTC.

As DNA, the CDR3 is TGTGCCAGCAGCCTGACTAGGTTCGCGGGGGAGACCTACGAGCAGTACTTC. It yields the protein CASSLTRFAGETYEQYF. V is TRBV5-4 and J is TRBJ2-7; TRBD2 matches 7 bases. Per germline, CDR1 SGHNT and CDR2 YYREEE (reference sequence). The CDR3 is 17 residues long. Trimming cost V 4 bases and J 2 bases; bases outside gene matches: 15. The variable domain in full, with the rest retrieved from reference TRBV5-4 and TRBJ2-7, is ETGVTQSPTHLIKTRGQQVTLRCSSQSGHNTVSWYQQALGQGPQFIFQYYREEENGRGNFPPRFSGLQFPNYSSELNVNALELDDSALYLCASSLTRFAGETYEQYFGPGTRLTVT.

The chain couples TRBV6-6 to TRBJ1-6; no clear D gene. Between the trimmed V and J ends, which lost 5 bases and 4 bases, there was a span of 9 bases. The V gene's germline CDR1 is MNHNY and CDR2 SVGAGI (reference sequence). CDR3 length equals 14 residues. The DNA for the CDR3 is TGTGCCAGCAGTCTTGGACCATATAATTCACCCCTCCACTTT. It yields the protein CASSLGPYNSPLHF.